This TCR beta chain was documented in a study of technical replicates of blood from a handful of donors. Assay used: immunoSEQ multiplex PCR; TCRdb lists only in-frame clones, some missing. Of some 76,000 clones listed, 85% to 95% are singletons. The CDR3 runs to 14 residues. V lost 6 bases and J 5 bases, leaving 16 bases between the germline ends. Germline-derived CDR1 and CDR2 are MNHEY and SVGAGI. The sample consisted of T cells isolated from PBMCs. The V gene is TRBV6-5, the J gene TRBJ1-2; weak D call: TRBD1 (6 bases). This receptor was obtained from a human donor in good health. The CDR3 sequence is CASSPLRQAYGYTF. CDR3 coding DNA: TGTGCCAGCAGCCCGCTTAGACAGGCTTATGGCTACACCTTC.